The present TCR beta chain was sequenced within a study of shared clonotypes between healthy human individuals. Study background: CD8 memory received one plate per donor, CD8 naive two, CD4 memory three and CD4 naive three.

This CDR3 comprises 14 residues. Trimming removed 2 bases from V and 6 bases from J, with 13 bases in between. Looked up from germline, CDR1 is GTSNPN and CDR2 is SVGIG (reference sequence). Study-level results: Among donors, the sharing of clonotypes was expected to be influenced by sequencing depth.

To note about this clone: Its specificity is not known.

Data came from immunoSEQ multiplex PCR; TCRdb stores just in-frame clones and leaves some out. The repertoire has hundreds of thousands of clones, roughly 73% of them found once; the top ten carry 1.5% to 2%. The sample was memory CD4+ T cells sorted from blood. The sample's subset: CD45RA-negative fraction. The clonotype was recovered from a woman aged 30 to 39 in good health. This sequence joins TRBV30 and TRBJ2-2; D is possibly TRBD2 (5 bases). CDR3 sequence reads: CAWSLQTTPGELFF. Written as DNA, the CDR3 is TGTGCCTGGAGTCTCCAGACTACACCCGGGGAGCTGTTTTTT.